This T cell receptor beta chain came from a study of blood T cell repertoires in COVID-19. The protocol was immunoSEQ multiplex PCR, while the TCRdb copy is restricted to in-frame clones and leaves out a portion. This table has about 140,000 clones, approximately 82% appearing once. The receptor was derived from a human donor in a cohort sampled during active COVID-19. What was sequenced was peripheral blood.

In DNA, the CDR3 is TGCGCCAGCAGCTTGGCCATGGGACTCCCCGGTGGGCAGTATTTT. It encodes CASSLAMGLPGGQYF. V gene TRBV5-1 combines with J gene TRBJ2-3; possible D gene TRBD2, 6 bases. The CDR3 totals 15 residues. V was trimmed by 0 bases and J by 11 bases, leaving 19 bases between them. Germline V gives CDR1 SGHRS, CDR2 YFSETQ. Full variable domain (missing parts from reference TRBV5-1 and TRBJ2-3): KAGVTQTPRYLIKTRGQQVTLSCSPISGHRSVSWYQQTPGQGLQFLFEYFSETQRNKGNFPGRFSGRQFSNSRSEMNVSTLELGDSALYLCASSLAMGLPGGQYFGPGTRLTVL.